This section outlines one T cell receptor beta chain sequence together with its context. What it binds is not known. The data originate from a study of long-term antiretroviral therapy in people with HIV. Germline CDR1 and CDR2: SGHDT and YYEEEE. Trimming pared 4 bases from V and 5 bases from J, leaving 12 bases between. This CDR3 spans 13 amino acids. Study-wide points: Data on ART adherence, viral resistance or therapy changes were unavailable. Despite increasing after ART, diversity remained lower than that of transplant donor controls.

Researchers ran immunoSEQ v3.0 at survey level. Only in-frame clones appear in the TCRdb table, and some are missing; sequencing was by immunoSEQ multiplex PCR. The table lists some 28,000 clones, about 85% of them singletons. The sample consisted of unsorted PBMCs, taken 3 years after starting antiretroviral therapy. This receptor was identified in a man in his forties or fifties with HIV. The chain combines TRBV5-6 with TRBJ1-2; D is unresolved. The CDR3 sequence is CASSGGRNYGYTF. The CDR3 DNA reads as TGTGCCAGCAGCGGTGGACGGAATTATGGCTACACCTTC.